A selection of T cell receptor beta chains follows, all from one sample in a study of graft-versus-host responses after intestinal transplantation. Their specific antigens are unknown. Profiling relied on immunoSEQ multiplex PCR, and the TCRdb table lists in-frame clones only, not all of them. This sample has about 50,000 clones, with nearly 95% found just once. The sample consisted of unstimulated CD4+ T cells sorted from spleen or lymph node cells, taken before transplant. These receptors were obtained from a human donor who was the organ donor for an intestinal transplant. The conserved cysteine and the conserved F or W are not part of the CDR3 here. A D gene is named only where the DNA matches it firmly.

v_gene	j_gene	d_gene	len	CDR3aa
TRBV7-2	TRBJ2-1	TRBD2	13	ASSREREAYNEQF
TRBV6-5	TRBJ1-2	NA	12	ASSLLRGNYGYT
TRBV19	TRBJ1-3	NA	13	ASRPGAISGNTIY
TRBV9	TRBJ1-1	NA	12	ASSALRGNTEAF
TRBV19	TRBJ1-2	NA	12	ASSIDPGVGGYT
TRBV25-1	TRBJ2-1	TRBD2	13	ASSATSGPYNEQF
TRBV7-2	TRBJ1-2	TRBD1	15	ASSTPDRGPMEYGYT
TRBV9	TRBJ2-1	TRBD2	14	ASSSAGGLLYNEQF
TRBV18	TRBJ2-7	NA	9	VSSPQVEQY
TRBV30	TRBJ2-4	TRBD2	11	AWGAGMENIQY
TRBV4-1	TRBJ2-5	NA	12	ASSQSQGQETQY
TRBV28	TRBJ2-1	NA	9	ASSPLIEQF
TRBV7-6	TRBJ2-3	TRBD2	15	ASSPRTSGRTPDTQY
TRBV6-6	TRBJ2-5	TRBD2	11	ASRPAGGETQY
TRBV5-1	TRBJ1-4	NA	13	ASSLGGQTNEKLF
TRBV28	TRBJ1-1	TRBD1	10	ASSTGGTEAF
TRBV9	TRBJ2-7	TRBD2	12	ASSYSGSGDEQY
TRBV7-3	TRBJ2-3	TRBD2	13	ASSYTGLAEDTQY
TRBV25-1	TRBJ2-1	TRBD2	14	ASSGLLAGVDNEQF
TRBV20-1	NA	NA	9	SASRSGEQY